This entry features one T cell receptor beta chain sequence. This clonotype was detected ten times or more. Its recognized antigen is unknown. Base qualities are not provided; no much larger clone lies one nucleotide away. Measured from the cysteine to the phenylalanine, the CDR3 is 14 residues long. The entry retains the CDR3 DNA only, 42 bases that are in frame from base 1. V trim: 3 bases; J trim: 5 bases; unmatched bases: 3. No patient had a history of other malignancies or prior chemotherapy or radiotherapy, and all had node-negative disease on CT and PET/CT. At each of two time points, roughly 5.7 milliliters of peripheral venous blood were collected into EDTA tubes. PBMCs were isolated by Ficoll-Paque Plus density-gradient centrifugation. Right after collection, samples were kept at -80 degrees C until analysis. This specimen comes from a study of prognosis after radiotherapy for stage I lung cancer (dated by TCRdb to the early 2020s). Context from the whole study: About 19 stage I NSCLC patients were enrolled in Nanjing, China, between April 2018 and January 2019. A few patients had oligometastatic NSCLC after their primary tumor was surgically resected, and fourteen patients had newly diagnosed primary stage I lung tumors. All patients were regarded as medically inoperable, because of comorbidities in about a dozen patients and refusal of surgery in about seven patients. Distant metastases were developed by four of the 19 patients after SBRT, at a median of around seven months, whereas no significant progression was observed in the other 15 patients. No patient received concurrent therapy alongside SBRT. SBRT was delivered in 3 to 5 fractions with a biologically effective dose of at least 100 Gy, and image-guided IMRT or VMAT was used for delivery. On tumor histology, fewer than 15 patients had adenocarcinoma and more than five had squamous cell carcinoma. Peripheral blood TCR beta repertoires were profiled in stage I NSCLC patients before and after stereotactic body radiotherapy, and the study then linked these repertoires to distant failure. The cohort was made up of around 13 men and 6 or 7 women, with a median age of roughly 79 years and an age range of roughly 50 to 95 years. The study took one blood sample before SBRT and one after SBRT from each of around 19 patients and sequenced all 38 samples. Here is what the overall study found, with its caveats: All reported P values were unadjusted for multiple comparisons. Post-SBRT Shannon entropy and its change from baseline were lower in patients who developed distant metastases; baseline Shannon entropy was not associated with metastases. TRBV and TRBJ usage frequencies reportedly varied with metastasis status, involving two V genes at baseline and about 10 V and two J genes after SBRT. Whether the expanded TCR clones were tumor-specific was not determined. The study was limited by the small cohort and short follow-up, and independent validation of the study findings is required. After SBRT, the number of unique TCR clones decreased (median approximately 10,000 before versus 6,000 to 7,500 after; Wilcoxon paired P=0.011).

Two rounds of multiplex PCR were performed to amplify the TCR beta CDR3 region from genomic DNA. The first PCR round used primers specific to each TRBV and TRBJ gene, and the primer sequences were filed in Chinese patent CN105087789A. Universal primers were used in the second round of PCR. The Roche High Pure PCR Template Preparation Kit was used to extract genomic DNA from frozen PBMCs. Libraries were sequenced paired-end with 151 bp reads on an Illumina HiSeq 3000. Under the source paper's analysis protocol: CutAdapt was used to discard raw reads that did not contain the multiplex PCR primer sequences. High-quality paired reads were merged into contigs with PEAR. MiXCR assigned TRB V, D and J gene segments to each contig by aligning to reference sequences. To remove sequencing errors, CDR3 sequences were clustered according to base quality and sequence similarity. Diversity was calculated as Shannon entropy divided by the natural log of the number of productive TCR sequences. To get clonality, Shannon entropy was divided by the natural log of the number of unique clonotypes, and that result was subtracted from one. Using the Youden index from ROC curves, the researchers picked the repertoire-metric cut-offs for progression-free survival, and all analyses were carried out in R 3.5.3. Using fastp trimming at Q25 and MiXCR clonotype assembly, TCRdb reanalyzed the public sequencing data and kept in-frame beta chains. Identical CDR3 proteins give one entry, which carries the most common genes and DNA. None of the V and J calls come from the authors' own analysis; TCRdb made them. The sample table lists fewer than 25,000 distinct CDR3 sequences, roughly 40% of them with a count of one. The biggest ten clones account for roughly two thirds of the sample.

This receptor chain uses TRBV12-3 or TRBV12-4 and TRBJ2-3, with 9 middle bases fitting TRBD2. The clonotype was recovered from a donor aged 50 or older with non-small cell lung cancer. Sequencing was performed on PBMCs, taken before or after stereotactic body radiation therapy (not recorded which). CDR3 protein: CASSFSGGGDTQYF. The DNA sequence reads TGTGCCAGCAGTTTTAGCGGGGGAGGAGATACGCAGTATTTT.